This T cell receptor beta chain was obtained from a study of shared clonotypes between healthy human individuals. Study in general: Per donor, three plates held CD4 naive cells, three held CD4 memory, two held CD8 naive and one held CD8 memory. General study results and limits: Non-shared clonotypes had lower generation probabilities than clonotypes shared by all four sorted-subset donors.

Some 30,000 T cell genomes (roughly 0.2 ug DNA) went into each sorted-subset replicate. Libraries were prepared by immunoSEQ multiplex PCR; TCRdb keeps only in-frame clonotypes and omits some of them. The table shows roughly 1,600,000 clones, with approximately 98.5% occurring only once. The germline gives CDR1 SNHLY, CDR2 FYNNEI. V was cut by 1 base and J by 7 bases, with 16 bases left in between. The CDR3 has 15 residues. Notes on this clone: The antigen is undetermined.

Among the donors, all were Caucasian adults who lived in Nashville, Tennessee. The V call is TRBV2, the J call TRBJ2-5; D unclear. The sample consisted of naive CD4+ T cells sorted from blood. Stated subset: CD45RA+ positively selected. This receptor was taken from a man in his thirties or forties in good health. The CDR3 nucleotides are TGTGCCAGCAGTGAAGGACGCCTAGGAATTGGGACCCAGTACTTC. Translating it yields CASSEGRLGIGTQYF.